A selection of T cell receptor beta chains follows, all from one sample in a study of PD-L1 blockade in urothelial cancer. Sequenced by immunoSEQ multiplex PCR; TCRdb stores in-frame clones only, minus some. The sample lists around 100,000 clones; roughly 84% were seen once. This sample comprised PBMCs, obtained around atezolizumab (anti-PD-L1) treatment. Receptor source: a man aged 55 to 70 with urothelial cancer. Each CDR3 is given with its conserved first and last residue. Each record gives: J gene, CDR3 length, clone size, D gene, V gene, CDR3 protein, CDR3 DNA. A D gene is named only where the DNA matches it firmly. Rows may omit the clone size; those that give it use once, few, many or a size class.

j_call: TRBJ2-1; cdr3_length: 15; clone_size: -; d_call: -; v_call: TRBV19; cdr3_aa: CASSSQATLHNEQFF; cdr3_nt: TGTGCCAGTAGTTCCCAAGCGACCCTTCACAATGAGCAGTTCTTC
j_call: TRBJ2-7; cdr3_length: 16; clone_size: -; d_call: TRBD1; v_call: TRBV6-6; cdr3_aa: CASSLLLGQGTYEQYF; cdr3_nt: TGTGCCAGCAGCTTACTCCTGGGACAGGGGACTTACGAGCAGTACTTC
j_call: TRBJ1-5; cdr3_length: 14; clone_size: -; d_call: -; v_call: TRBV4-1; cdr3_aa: CASRGTTGNQPQHF; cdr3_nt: TGCGCCAGCAGAGGGACAACCGGCAATCAGCCCCAGCATTTT
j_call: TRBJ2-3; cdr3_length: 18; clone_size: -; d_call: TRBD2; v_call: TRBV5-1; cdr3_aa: CASSYWTSGGSSTDTQYF; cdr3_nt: TGCGCCAGCAGCTACTGGACTAGCGGGGGGTCTAGCACAGATACGCAGTATTTT
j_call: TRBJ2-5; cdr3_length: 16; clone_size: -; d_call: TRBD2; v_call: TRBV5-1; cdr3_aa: CASSYGTSGNQETQYF; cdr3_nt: TGCGCCAGCAGCTACGGGACTAGCGGGAACCAAGAGACCCAGTACTTC
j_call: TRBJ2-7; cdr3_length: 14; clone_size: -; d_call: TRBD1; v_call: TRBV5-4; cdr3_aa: CAYLRPGQGNEQYF; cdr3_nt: TGTGCCTACCTGAGACCGGGACAGGGGAACGAGCAGTACTTC
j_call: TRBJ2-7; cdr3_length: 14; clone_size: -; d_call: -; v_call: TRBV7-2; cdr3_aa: CASSLSQASYEQYF; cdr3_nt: TGTGCCAGCAGCTTAAGTCAAGCCTCCTACGAGCAGTACTTC
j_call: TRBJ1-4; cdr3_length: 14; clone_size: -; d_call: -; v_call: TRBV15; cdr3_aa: CATSRGQNNEKLFF; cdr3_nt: TGTGCCACCAGCAGAGGACAGAATAATGAAAAACTGTTTTTT
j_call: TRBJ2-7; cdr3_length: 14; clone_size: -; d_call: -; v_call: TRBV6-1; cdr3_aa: CASSDGSGSYEQYF; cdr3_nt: TGTGCCAGCAGTGATGGTAGCGGCTCCTACGAGCAGTACTTC
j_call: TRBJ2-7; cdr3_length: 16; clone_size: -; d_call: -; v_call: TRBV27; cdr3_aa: CASSRDTGKGSYEQYF; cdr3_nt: TGTGCCAGCAGCCGGGACACCGGTAAGGGATCCTACGAGCAGTACTTC
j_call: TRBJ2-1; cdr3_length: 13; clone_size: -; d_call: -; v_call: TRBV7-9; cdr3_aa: CASSLTSNNEQFF; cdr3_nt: TGTGCCAGCAGCTTAACTTCAAACAATGAGCAGTTCTTC
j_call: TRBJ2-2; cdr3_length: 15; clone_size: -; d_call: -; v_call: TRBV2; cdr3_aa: CAAREGVAGTGELFF; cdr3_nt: TGTGCCGCGAGGGAGGGGGTAGCGGGCACCGGGGAGCTGTTTTTT
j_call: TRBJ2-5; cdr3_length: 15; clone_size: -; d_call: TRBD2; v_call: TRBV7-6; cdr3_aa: CASSSTSGGQETQYF; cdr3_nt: TGTGCCAGCAGCTCGACTAGCGGGGGGCAAGAGACCCAGTACTTC
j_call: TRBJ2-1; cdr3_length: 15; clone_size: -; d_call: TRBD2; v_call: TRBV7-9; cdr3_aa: CASSRTSGSVNEQFF; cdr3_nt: TGTGCCAGCAGCCGGACTAGCGGGAGCGTCAATGAGCAGTTCTTC
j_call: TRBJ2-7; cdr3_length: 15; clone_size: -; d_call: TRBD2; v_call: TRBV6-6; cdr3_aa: CASSYTTSGSDEQYF; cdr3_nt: TGTGCCAGCAGTTACACCACTAGCGGGAGTGACGAGCAGTACTTC
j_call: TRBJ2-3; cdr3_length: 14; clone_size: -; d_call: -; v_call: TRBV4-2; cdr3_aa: CASSQTGPTDTQYF; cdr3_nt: TGTGCCAGCAGCCAAACAGGCCCCACAGATACGCAGTATTTT
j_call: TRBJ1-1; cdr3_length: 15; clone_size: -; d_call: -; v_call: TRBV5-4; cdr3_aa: CASSPGVGRNTEAFF; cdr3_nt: TGTGCCAGCAGCCCGGGGGTAGGGAGGAACACTGAAGCTTTCTTT
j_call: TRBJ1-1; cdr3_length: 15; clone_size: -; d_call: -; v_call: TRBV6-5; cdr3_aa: CASSGLSFRSTEAFF; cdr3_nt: TGTGCCAGCAGTGGATTGAGTTTCAGGTCGACTGAAGCTTTCTTT
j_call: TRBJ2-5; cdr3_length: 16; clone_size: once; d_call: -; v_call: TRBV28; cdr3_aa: CASSPGQGGFRGAQYF; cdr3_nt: TGTGCCAGCAGCCCCGGACAGGGAGGGTTTCGCGGGGCCCAGTACTTC
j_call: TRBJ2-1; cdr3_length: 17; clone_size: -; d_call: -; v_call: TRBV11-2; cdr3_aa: CASSYRGSGVSYNEQFF; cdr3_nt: TGTGCCAGCAGCTATAGGGGGTCAGGGGTCTCCTACAATGAGCAGTTCTTC
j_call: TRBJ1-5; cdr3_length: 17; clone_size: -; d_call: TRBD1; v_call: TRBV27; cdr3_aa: CASSLLGRQGGAQPQHF; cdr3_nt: TGTGCCAGCAGTTTATTAGGGAGACAGGGGGGTGCTCAGCCCCAGCATTTT
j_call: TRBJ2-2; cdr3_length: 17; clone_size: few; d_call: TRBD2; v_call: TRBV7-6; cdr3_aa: CASSLESSGLNTGELFF; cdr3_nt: TGTGCCAGCAGCTTAGAATCTAGCGGACTGAACACCGGGGAGCTGTTTTTT
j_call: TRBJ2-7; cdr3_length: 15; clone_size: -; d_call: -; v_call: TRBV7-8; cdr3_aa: CASSLVRGSSYEQYF; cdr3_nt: TGTGCCAGCAGCTTAGTAAGGGGTAGCTCCTACGAGCAGTACTTC
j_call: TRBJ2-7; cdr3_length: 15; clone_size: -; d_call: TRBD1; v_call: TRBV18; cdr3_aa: CASSITGTGAGEQYF; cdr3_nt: TGTGCCAGCTCCATAACCGGGACAGGGGCGGGCGAGCAGTACTTC
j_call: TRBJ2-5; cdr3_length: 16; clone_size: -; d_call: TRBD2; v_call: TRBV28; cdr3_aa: CASASPRLAGGETQYF; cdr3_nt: TGTGCCAGCGCCTCTCCGCGACTAGCGGGAGGAGAGACCCAGTACTTC
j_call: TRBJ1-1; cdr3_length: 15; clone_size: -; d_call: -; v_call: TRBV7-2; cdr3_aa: CASSFLAGMDTEAFF; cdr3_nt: TGTGCCAGCAGCTTTCTCGCGGGGATGGACACTGAAGCTTTCTTT
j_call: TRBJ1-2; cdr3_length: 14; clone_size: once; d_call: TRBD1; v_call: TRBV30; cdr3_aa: CAWSVRGDSYGYTF; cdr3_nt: TGTGCCTGGAGTGTAAGGGGGGACAGCTATGGCTACACCTTC
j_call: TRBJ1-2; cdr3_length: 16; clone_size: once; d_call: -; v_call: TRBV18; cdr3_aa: CASSPPLRGLLDGYTF; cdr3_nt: TGTGCCAGCTCACCACCGCTACGGGGGTTGCTAGATGGCTACACCTTC
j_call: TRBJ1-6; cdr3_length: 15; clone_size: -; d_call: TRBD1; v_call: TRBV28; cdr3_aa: CASTHRDRVNSPLHF; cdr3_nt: TGTGCCAGCACTCATCGGGACAGGGTCAATTCACCCCTCCACTTT
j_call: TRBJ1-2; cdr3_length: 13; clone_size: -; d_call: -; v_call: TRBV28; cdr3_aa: CASSIDGEYGYTF; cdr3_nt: TGTGCCAGCAGCATAGACGGAGAATATGGCTACACCTTC
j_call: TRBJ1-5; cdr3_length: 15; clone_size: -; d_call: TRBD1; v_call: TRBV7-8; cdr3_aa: CASSSDRADHQPQHF; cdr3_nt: TGTGCCAGCAGCTCGGACAGGGCGGACCATCAGCCCCAGCATTTT
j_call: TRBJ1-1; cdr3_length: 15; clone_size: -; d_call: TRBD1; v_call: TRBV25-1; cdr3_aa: CASSESETGDTEAFF; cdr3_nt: TGTGCCAGCAGTGAATCCGAGACAGGGGACACTGAAGCTTTCTTT
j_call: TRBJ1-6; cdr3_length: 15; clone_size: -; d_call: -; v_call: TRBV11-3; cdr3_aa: CASSPSAGRNSPLHF; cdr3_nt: TGTGCCAGCAGCCCCTCCGCAGGGAGGAATTCACCCCTCCACTTT
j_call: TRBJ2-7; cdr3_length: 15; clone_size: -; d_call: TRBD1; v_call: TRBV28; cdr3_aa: CASSSVGQSTYEQYF; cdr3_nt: TGTGCCAGCAGTTCAGTGGGACAGAGTACCTACGAGCAGTACTTC
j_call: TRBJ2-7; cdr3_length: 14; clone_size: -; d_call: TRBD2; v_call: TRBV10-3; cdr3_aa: CAISGTSGSYEQYF; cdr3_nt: TGTGCCATCAGTGGGACTAGCGGGTCCTACGAGCAGTACTTC
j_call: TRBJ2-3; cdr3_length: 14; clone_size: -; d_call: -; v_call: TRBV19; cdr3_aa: CASTRRGGADTQYF; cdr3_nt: TGTGCCAGTACGCGCAGGGGAGGGGCAGATACGCAGTATTTT
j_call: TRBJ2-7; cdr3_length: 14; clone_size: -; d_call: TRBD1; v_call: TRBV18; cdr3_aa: CASSRDRDSYEQYF; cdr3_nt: TGTGCCAGCTCACGGGACAGGGATTCCTACGAGCAGTACTTC
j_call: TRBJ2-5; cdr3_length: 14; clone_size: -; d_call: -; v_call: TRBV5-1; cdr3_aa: CASRGLGGQETQYF; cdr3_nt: TGCGCCAGCAGAGGTTTAGGCGGCCAAGAGACCCAGTACTTC
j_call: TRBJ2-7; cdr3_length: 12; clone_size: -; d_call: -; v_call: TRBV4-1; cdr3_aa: CASSSGGNEQYF; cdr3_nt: TGCGCCAGCAGTTCTGGGGGGAACGAGCAGTACTTC
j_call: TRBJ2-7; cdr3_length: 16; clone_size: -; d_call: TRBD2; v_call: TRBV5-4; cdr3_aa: CASSRPTSGGSYEQYF; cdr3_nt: TGTGCCAGCAGCCGACCGACTAGCGGGGGCTCCTACGAGCAGTACTTC
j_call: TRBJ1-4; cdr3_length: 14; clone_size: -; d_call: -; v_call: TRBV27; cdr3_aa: CASGLGGWTEKLFF; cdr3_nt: TGTGCCAGCGGACTCGGCGGCTGGACCGAAAAACTGTTTTTT
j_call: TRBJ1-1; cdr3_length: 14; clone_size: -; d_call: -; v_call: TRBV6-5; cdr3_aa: CASSMRALNTEAFF; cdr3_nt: TGTGCCAGCAGCATGAGGGCTCTGAACACTGAAGCTTTCTTT
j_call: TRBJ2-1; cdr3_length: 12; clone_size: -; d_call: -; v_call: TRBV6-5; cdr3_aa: CASSWDNDEQFF; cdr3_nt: TGTGCCAGCAGTTGGGACAACGATGAGCAGTTCTTC
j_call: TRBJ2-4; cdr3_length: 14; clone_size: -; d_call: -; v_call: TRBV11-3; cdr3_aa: CASSLERSKNIQYF; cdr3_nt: TGTGCCAGCAGCTTGGAGCGGTCCAAAAACATTCAGTACTTC
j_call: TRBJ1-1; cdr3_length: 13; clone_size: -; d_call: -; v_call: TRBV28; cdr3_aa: CASSPPQNTEAFF; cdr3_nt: TGTGCCAGCAGTCCCCCCCAGAACACTGAAGCTTTCTTT
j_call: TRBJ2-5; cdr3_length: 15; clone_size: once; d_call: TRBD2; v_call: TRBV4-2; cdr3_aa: CASSPSGGGRETQYF; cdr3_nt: TGTGCCAGCAGCCCTAGCGGGGGGGGAAGAGAGACCCAGTACTTC
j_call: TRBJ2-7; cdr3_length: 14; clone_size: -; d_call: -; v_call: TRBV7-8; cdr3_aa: CASSLGGLSYEQYF; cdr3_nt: TGTGCCAGCAGCTTAGGAGGACTAAGTTACGAGCAGTACTTC
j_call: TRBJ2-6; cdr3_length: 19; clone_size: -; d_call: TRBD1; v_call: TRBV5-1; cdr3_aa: CASSPGGTGTGTGANVLTF; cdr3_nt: TGCGCCAGCAGCCCTGGAGGGACAGGGACCGGAACTGGGGCCAACGTCCTGACTTTC
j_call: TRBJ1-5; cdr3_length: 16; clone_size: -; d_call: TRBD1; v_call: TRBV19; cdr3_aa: CASSPQGARANQPQHF; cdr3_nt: TGTGCCAGTAGTCCACAGGGGGCGCGTGCCAATCAGCCCCAGCATTTT
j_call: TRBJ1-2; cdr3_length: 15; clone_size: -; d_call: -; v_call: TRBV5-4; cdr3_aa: CASTLWGVPNYGYTF; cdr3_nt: TGTGCCAGCACCCTTTGGGGGGTTCCTAACTATGGCTACACCTTC
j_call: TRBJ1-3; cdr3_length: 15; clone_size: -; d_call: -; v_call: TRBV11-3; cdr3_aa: CASSLKGLVGNTIYF; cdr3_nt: TGTGCCAGCAGCTTAAAGGGGCTAGTTGGAAACACCATATATTTT